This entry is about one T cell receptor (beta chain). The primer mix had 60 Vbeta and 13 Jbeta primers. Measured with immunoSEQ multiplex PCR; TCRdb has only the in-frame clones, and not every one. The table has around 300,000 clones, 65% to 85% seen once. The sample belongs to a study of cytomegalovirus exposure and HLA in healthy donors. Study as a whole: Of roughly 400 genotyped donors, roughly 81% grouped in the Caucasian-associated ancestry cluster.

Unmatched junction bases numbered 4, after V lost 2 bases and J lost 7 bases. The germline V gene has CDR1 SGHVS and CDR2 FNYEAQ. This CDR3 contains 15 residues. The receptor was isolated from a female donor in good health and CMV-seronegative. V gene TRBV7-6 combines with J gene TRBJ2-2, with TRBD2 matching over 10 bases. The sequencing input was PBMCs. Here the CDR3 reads CASSLTSGVIGELFF. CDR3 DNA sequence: TGTGCCAGCAGCTTAACTAGCGGGGTCATCGGGGAGCTGTTTTTT.